This T cell receptor beta chain was sequenced for a study of spatial heterogeneity in lung cancer (dated by TCRdb to between 2018 and 2021). Regarding the research as a whole: Donors were under 95 patients with early-stage, untreated non-small cell lung cancer from the lung TRACERx cohort. In non-small cell lung cancer, the study made a quantitative comparison of TCR alpha and beta repertoires among multiple tumor regions, matched nontumor lung and blood. Both alpha and beta chains were TCR-sequenced in samples taken at surgery, namely 220 tumor regions, approximately 63 matched nontumor lung samples and roughly 56 PBMC samples. Follow-up PBMC samples were sequenced whenever available, and the median time to follow-up was roughly 22 months after resection. Beta-chain transcripts were consistently detected in greater numbers than alpha-chain transcripts, which likely reflects a higher abundance of beta-chain transcripts. In the raw uncorrected reads, each unique combination of TCR and UMI appeared more than ten times on average. TCR repertoire features were related to nonsynonymous mutation counts determined by whole-exome sequencing of tumor tissue. General findings and caveats noted by the study authors: Ubiquitous expanded tumor TCRs showed up in blood more often at tumor resection than at routine follow-up. Only roughly 14 patients were included in comparisons of baseline and follow-up blood repertoires. Additional single-cell paired TCR alpha and beta sequencing was considered necessary to confirm, at a functional level, the hypothesis that regional TCRs recognize regional mutations.

The library was prepared using 5' RACE. The reads were generated on a NextSeq 500. The TCR library protocol attached a unique molecular identifier to each TCR cDNA molecule to allow correction of PCR and sequencing errors. Under the source paper's analysis protocol: TCR identification, UMI-based error correction and CDR3 extraction were all carried out with Decombinator tools. Expanded TCRs were defined as those above a frequency of 2 per 1,000, corresponding to the top 1% of the tumor frequency distribution. Renyi diversity was computed with the R vegan package after each repertoire had been subsampled 100 times to 5,000 TCRs. To build CDR3 similarity networks, amino acid triplet string-kernel similarity was used, and CDR3s were connected when their pairwise similarity was above 0.82. Using fastp trimming at Q25 and MiXCR clonotype assembly, TCRdb reanalyzed the public sequencing data and kept in-frame beta chains. Here each entry gathers all rows of one CDR3 protein and keeps the most common genes and DNA. These V and J calls derive from TCRdb rather than the authors' analysis. The sample table shows about 52,000 distinct CDR3 sequences, and around 6.7% are seen once. Over 30% of the sample rests with the top ten.

The sample's time point, from its label and the paper: blood at routine non-recurrence follow-up after resection. For TCR sequencing, whole RNA was extracted from tumor and nontumor lung tissue, or from cryopreserved PBMC samples, and no cell sorting was done. Patients were selected for TCR sequencing only if sufficient RNA was available from at least two tumor regions. This clonotype was observed a handful of times. It lacks a known antigen. The record has no base qualities; no much larger clone is one base away. Inclusive of the bounding cysteine and phenylalanine, the CDR3 is 13 residues long. The CDR3 DNA has 39 bases and is translated from base 1. The germline V gene (reference sequence) provides CDR1 SEHNR and CDR2 FQNEAQ. The V end loses 8 bases and the J end loses 0 bases, and a stretch of 10 bases separates them.

The chain was built from TRBV7-9 and TRBJ1-2; the D gene is possibly TRBD1, with 5 bases matching. Sequenced material: PBMCs, taken at follow-up. This sequence originates from a female donor with early-stage non-small cell lung cancer. At the DNA level, the sequence is TGTGCCAGCGGGGTGGGGGCTAACTATGGCTACACCTTC. Protein translation: CASGVGANYGYTF.